The next 9 T cell receptor beta chains were all read from a single sample in a study of shared clonotypes between healthy human individuals. The naive CD8 subset, CD45RO-negative cells positively selected for CCR7, excluded terminally differentiated effector memory CD45RA+ cells. The repertoire was sequenced with immunoSEQ multiplex PCR; TCRdb's copy has only in-frame clones and lacks some. In the table there are approximately 2,000,000 clones, 93% of which are singletons. Sequenced material: naive CD8+ T cells from PBMCs. The receptors were sampled from a man younger than 30 in good health. Some clones in this sample may be carry-over from other donors' samples.

The chain uses TRBV4-2 and TRBJ2-7; D uncertain. Germline V gene sequence: CDR1 LGHNA, CDR2 YNFKEQ. The V end was cut by 2 bases, the J end by 4 bases, with 12 bases between. This CDR3 is 14 amino acids long. The CDR3 DNA follows: TGTGCCAGCAGCCAAAGTGCCGGGCCGTACGAGCAGTACTTC. Protein sequence: CASSQSAGPYEQYF.

The rearrangement joins TRBV28 to TRBJ2-7; D not resolved. Germline CDR1 reads MDHEN; CDR2 reads SYDVKM. V gave up 2 bases and J gave up 8 bases, with 7 bases separating them. CDR3 length: 11 amino acids. CDR3 DNA: TGTGCCAGCAGTTTAGGGTACCAGCAGTACTTC. It specifies CASSLGYQQYF. Complete variable domain (other parts from reference TRBV28 and TRBJ2-7): DVKVTQSSRYLVKRTGEKVFLECVQDMDHENMFWYRQDPGLGLRLIYFSYDVKMKEKGDIPEGYSVSREKKERFSLILESASTNQTSMYLCASSLGYQQYFGPGTRLTVT.

Concerning this clone itself: This same CDR3 is encoded by further DNA sequences in the sample. The rearrangement uses TRBV27 and TRBJ2-1; 11 nucleotides line up with TRBD2. CDR3 length: 15 residues. Germline V gives CDR1 MNHEY, CDR2 SMNVEV (reference sequence). After removal of 5 bases from V and 5 bases from J, the junction contained 5 bases not matched to a gene. The CDR3 reads CASSPGTSGNNEQFF. The CDR3 nucleotides are TGTGCCAGCAGTCCCGGGACTAGCGGTAACAATGAGCAGTTCTTC.

The genes are TRBV28 and TRBJ2-3; TRBD2 aligns across 7 bases. The CDR3 loop spans 16 amino acids. Trimming removed 5 bases from V and 1 base from J; junction bases left unmatched: 9. The V gene's germline CDR1 is MDHEN and CDR2 SYDVKM. CDR3 region: CASSLLPGGRTDTQYF. CDR3 nucleotides: TGTGCCAGCAGTCTCCTCCCGGGGGGACGCACAGATACGCAGTATTTT.

The rearrangement uses TRBV30 and TRBJ2-1, with D perhaps TRBD2 (6 bases). Between the trimmed V and J ends, which lost 5 bases and 4 bases, there was a span of 9 bases. The CDR3 consists of 12 residues. The germline V gene has CDR1 GTSNPN and CDR2 SVGIG (reference sequence). The CDR3 region has the DNA TGTGCCTGGGGGGACTTTTACAATGAGCAGTTCTTC. It specifies CAWGDFYNEQFF.

This chain connects TRBV10-1 to TRBJ2-1, with 13 positions matching TRBD2. CDR3 size: 15 residues. V lost 6 bases, J lost 10 bases, and 9 bases stayed unmatched. Germline CDR1 WNHNN, CDR2 SYGVQD (reference sequence). The CDR3 region is CASSPRGLAGHEQFF. The CDR3 DNA follows: TGCGCCAGCAGCCCTCGGGGACTAGCGGGACACGAGCAGTTCTTC.

This clone was seen only a few times. The sample holds other DNA sequences that translate to the same CDR3. The rearrangement joins TRBV27 to TRBJ1-5, with 7 nucleotides matching TRBD1. In germline, CDR1 is MNHEY, CDR2 SMNVEV (reference sequence). Unmatched junction bases numbered 4, after V lost 1 base and J lost 7 bases. The CDR3 sequence is 14 residues long. CDR3 protein: CASSLLGGGQPQHF. The CDR3 nucleotides read TGTGCCAGCAGTTTATTAGGGGGCGGACAGCCCCAGCATTTT.

This rearrangement joins TRBV6-6 to TRBJ1-1; no clear D. Germline V gene lookup returns CDR1 MNHNY and CDR2 SVGAGI (reference sequence). This CDR3 comprises 16 residues. The germline V and J ends were trimmed by 2 bases and 2 bases, with 15 bases remaining between them. CDR3: CASSYTHRKTNTEAFF. CDR3 in DNA: TGTGCCAGCAGTTACACTCACCGGAAGACCAACACTGAAGCTTTCTTT.

The chain is built from TRBV7-6 and TRBJ2-7; no definite D call. Germline lookup yields CDR1 SGHVS and CDR2 FNYEAQ. This CDR3 is 14 amino acids long. V dropped 1 base and J dropped 6 bases, with 13 bases sitting between them. DNA of the CDR3: TGTGCCAGCAGCTTAGGTGACCTGCGGAGCGAGCAGTACTTC. Encoded protein: CASSLGDLRSEQYF.